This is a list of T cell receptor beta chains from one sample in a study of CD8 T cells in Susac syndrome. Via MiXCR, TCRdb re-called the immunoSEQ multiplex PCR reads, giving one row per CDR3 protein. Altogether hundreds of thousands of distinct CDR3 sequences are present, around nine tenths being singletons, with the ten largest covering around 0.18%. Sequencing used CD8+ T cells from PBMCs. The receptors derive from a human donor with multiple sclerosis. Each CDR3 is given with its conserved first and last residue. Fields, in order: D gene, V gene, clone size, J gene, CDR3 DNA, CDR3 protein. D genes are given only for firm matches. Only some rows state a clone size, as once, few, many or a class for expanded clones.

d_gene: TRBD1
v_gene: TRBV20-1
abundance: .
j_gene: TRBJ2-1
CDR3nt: TGCAGTGCGCCCGGGACAGTGACCTACAATGAGCAGTTCTTC
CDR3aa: CSAPGTVTYNEQFF

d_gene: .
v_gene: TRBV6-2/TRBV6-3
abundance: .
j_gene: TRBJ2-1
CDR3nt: TGTGCCAGCAGTCCCACAGGTATCAATGAGCAGTTCTTC
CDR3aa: CASSPTGINEQFF

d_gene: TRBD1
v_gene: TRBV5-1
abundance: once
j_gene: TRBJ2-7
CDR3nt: TGCGCCAGCAGCGTGGGACAGGGGATCAACGAGCAGTACTTC
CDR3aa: CASSVGQGINEQYF

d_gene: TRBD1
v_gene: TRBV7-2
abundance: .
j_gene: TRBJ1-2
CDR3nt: TGTGCCAGCAGCTCGACTACAGGGGAGGGCTACACCTTC
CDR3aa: CASSSTTGEGYTF

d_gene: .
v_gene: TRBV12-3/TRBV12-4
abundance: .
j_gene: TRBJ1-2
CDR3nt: TGTGCCAGCAGCCTCTCCGGGTCGAACGCCTATGGCTACACCTTC
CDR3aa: CASSLSGSNAYGYTF

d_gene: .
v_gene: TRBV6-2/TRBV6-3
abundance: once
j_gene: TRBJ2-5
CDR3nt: TGTGCCAGCAGTTACTCGCTTACGGGGGGCGAGGGGGAGACCCAGTACTTC
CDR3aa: CASSYSLTGGEGETQYF

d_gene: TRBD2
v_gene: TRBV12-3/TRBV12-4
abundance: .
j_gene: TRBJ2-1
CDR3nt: TGTGCCAGCAGTTATGGGACTAGCCGGATCGATGAGCAGTTCTTC
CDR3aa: CASSYGTSRIDEQFF

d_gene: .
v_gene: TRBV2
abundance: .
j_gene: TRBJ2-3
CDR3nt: TGTGCCAGCCGAGGTCACGAGGGTCCAGATACGCAGTATTTT
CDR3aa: CASRGHEGPDTQYF

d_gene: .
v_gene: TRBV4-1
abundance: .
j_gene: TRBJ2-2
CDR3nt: TGCGCCAGCAGCCAAGGAGAAAACACCGGGGAGCTGTTTTTT
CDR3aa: CASSQGENTGELFF

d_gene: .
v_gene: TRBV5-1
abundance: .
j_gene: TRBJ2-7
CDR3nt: TGCGCCAGCAGCTTGGCCGGGCGCCAGGTCTACGAGCAGTACTTC
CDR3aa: CASSLAGRQVYEQYF

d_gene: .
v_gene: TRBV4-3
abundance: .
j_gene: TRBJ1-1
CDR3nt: TGCGCCAGCAGCCAAGGGAAGATCATGAACACTGAAGCTTTCTTT
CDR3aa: CASSQGKIMNTEAFF

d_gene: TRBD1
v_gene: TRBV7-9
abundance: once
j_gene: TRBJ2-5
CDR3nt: TGTGCCAGCAGCAGCGGACAGGGGGCGAAGGAGACCCAGTACTTC
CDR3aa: CASSSGQGAKETQYF

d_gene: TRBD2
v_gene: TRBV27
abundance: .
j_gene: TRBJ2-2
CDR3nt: TGTGCCAGCAGTTTAATGGGAACAGCGGGAGTCACCGGGGAGCTGTTTTTT
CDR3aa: CASSLMGTAGVTGELFF

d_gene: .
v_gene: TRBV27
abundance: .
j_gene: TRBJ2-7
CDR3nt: TGTGCCAGCAGCCGTGGGACACAGTCCTACGAGCAGTACTTC
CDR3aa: CASSRGTQSYEQYF

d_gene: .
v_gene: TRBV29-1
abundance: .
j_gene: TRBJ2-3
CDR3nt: TGCAGCGTTGAATGGGGGAATGGGCCAGATACGCAGTATTTT
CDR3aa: CSVEWGNGPDTQYF

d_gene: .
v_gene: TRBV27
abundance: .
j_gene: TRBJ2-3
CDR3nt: TGTGCCAGCAGTTTATCCGACACTTCAGATACGCAGTATTTT
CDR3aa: CASSLSDTSDTQYF

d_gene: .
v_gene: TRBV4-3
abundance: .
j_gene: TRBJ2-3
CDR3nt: TGCGCCAGCAGCCAAGAACGGGAGTTCTCAGATACGCAGTATTTT
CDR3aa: CASSQEREFSDTQYF

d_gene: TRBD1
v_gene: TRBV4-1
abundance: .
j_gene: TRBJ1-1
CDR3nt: TGCGCCAGCAGCCACTCCCGGGACAGGGGGACTGAAGCTTTCTTT
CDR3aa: CASSHSRDRGTEAFF

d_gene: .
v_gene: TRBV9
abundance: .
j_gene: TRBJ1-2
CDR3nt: TGTGCCAGCAGAGCCACGGGCGACTATGGCTACACCTTC
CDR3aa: CASRATGDYGYTF

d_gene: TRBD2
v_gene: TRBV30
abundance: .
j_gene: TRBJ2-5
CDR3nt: TGTGCCTCTGGGGGGGGTACGGGATTAGAGACCCAGTACTTC
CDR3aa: CASGGGTGLETQYF

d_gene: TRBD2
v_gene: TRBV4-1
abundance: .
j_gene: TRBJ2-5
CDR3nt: TGCGCCAGCAGCCAGCGACTCCTAGCGGGGGGTCAAGAGACCCAGTACTTC
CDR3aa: CASSQRLLAGGQETQYF

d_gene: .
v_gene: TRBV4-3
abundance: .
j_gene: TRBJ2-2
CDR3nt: TGCGCCAGCAGCCAAGATACCTGGTTGGCCGGGGAGCTGTTTTTT
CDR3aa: CASSQDTWLAGELFF

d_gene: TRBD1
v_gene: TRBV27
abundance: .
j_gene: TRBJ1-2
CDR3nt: TGTGCCAGCAGTTTCGGGACAGGTATCGGCTATGGCTACACCTTC
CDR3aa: CASSFGTGIGYGYTF

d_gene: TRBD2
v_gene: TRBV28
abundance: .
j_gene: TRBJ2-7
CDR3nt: TGTGCCAGCAGTCCCCCCACTAGCGAAGTGTCCCACGAGCAGTACTTC
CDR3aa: CASSPPTSEVSHEQYF

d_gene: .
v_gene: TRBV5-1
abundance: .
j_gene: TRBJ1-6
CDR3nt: TGCGCCAGCAGCTTGGAACGGCCGCTACCACCCCTCCACTTT
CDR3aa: CASSLERPLPPLHF

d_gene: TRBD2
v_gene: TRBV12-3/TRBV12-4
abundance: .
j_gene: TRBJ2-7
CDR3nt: TGTGCCAGCAGTTTAGGTGCTAGCGGGAGCGAGCAGTACTTC
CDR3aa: CASSLGASGSEQYF

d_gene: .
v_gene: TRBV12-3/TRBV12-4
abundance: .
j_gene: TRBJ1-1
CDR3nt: TGTGCCAGCAGGCCCCTACAGCGCCCTGAAGCTTTCTTT
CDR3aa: CASRPLQRPEAFF

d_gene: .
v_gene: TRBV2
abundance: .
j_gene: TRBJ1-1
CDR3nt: TGTGCCAGCAGTGAATCCAGGGTAGCCTCGGTCACTGAAGCTTTCTTT
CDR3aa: CASSESRVASVTEAFF

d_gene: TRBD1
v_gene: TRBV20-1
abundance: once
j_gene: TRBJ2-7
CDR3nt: TGCAGTGCGAGACAGGGTTTAAGCTCCGAGCAGTACTTC
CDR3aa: CSARQGLSSEQYF

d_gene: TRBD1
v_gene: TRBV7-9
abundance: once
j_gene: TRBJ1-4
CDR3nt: TGTGCCAGCAGCGGAAGGGACAGGAGATCGGAAAAACTGTTTTTT
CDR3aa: CASSGRDRRSEKLFF

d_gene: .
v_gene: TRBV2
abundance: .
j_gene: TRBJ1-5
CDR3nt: TGTGCCAGCAGTGAGGTGGGACTCCAATGGGGCAATCAGCCCCAGCATTTT
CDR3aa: CASSEVGLQWGNQPQHF

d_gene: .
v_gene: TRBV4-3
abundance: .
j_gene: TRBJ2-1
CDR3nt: TGCGCCAGCAGCCAAGACTTAGCGGCGTACAATGAGCAGTTCTTC
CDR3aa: CASSQDLAAYNEQFF

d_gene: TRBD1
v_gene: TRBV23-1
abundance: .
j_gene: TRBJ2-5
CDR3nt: TGCGCTTTTGGCCGGGACAGGGGGCGCCAAGAGACCCAGTACTTC
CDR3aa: CAFGRDRGRQETQYF

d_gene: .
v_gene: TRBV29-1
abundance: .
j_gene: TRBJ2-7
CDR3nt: TGCAGCGTGCGGTCACTGAGCTCCTACGAGCAGTACTTC
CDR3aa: CSVRSLSSYEQYF

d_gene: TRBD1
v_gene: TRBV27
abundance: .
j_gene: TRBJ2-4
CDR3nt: TGTGCCAGCAGTTCCCTCGACAGGGGGGCCATTCAGTACTTC
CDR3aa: CASSSLDRGAIQYF

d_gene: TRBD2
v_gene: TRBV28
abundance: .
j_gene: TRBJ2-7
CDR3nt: TGTGCCAGCAGTTTAACTAGCGGGTTTATATACGAGCAGTACTTC
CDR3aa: CASSLTSGFIYEQYF

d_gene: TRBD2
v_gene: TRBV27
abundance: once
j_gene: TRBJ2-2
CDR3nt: TGTGCCAGCAAGATGGCGGGAGGAACCGGGGAGCTGTTTTTT
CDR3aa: CASKMAGGTGELFF

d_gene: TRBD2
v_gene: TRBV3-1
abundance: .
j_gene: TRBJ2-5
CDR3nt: TGTGCCAGCAGCCAAACATCCGGGACTAGCGGGACTGGGTCCCAAGAGACCCAGTACTTC
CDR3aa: CASSQTSGTSGTGSQETQYF

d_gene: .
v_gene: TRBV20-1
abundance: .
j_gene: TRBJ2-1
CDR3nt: TGCAGTGCTAGAGATTTCGGCTTTTCCTACAATGAGCAGTTCTTC
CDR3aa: CSARDFGFSYNEQFF

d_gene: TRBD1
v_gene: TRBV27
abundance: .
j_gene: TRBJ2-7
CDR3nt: TGTGCCAGCAGTCCCTTCGGGACAGACTACGAGCAGTACTTC
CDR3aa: CASSPFGTDYEQYF

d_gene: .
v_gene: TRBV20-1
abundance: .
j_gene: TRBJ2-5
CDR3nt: TGCAGTGCTAGGGTGGGAGGCAAAGAGACCCAGTACTTC
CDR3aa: CSARVGGKETQYF

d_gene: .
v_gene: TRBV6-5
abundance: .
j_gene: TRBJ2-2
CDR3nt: TGTGCCAGCAGTTCCGGTGGACAGCTCGAAATAAACACCGGGGAGCTGTTTTTT
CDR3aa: CASSSGGQLEINTGELFF

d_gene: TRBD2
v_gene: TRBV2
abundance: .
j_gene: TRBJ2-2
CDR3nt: TGTGCCAGCAGTGTCCCTAGCGGGGACACCGGGGAGCTGTTTTTT
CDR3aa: CASSVPSGDTGELFF

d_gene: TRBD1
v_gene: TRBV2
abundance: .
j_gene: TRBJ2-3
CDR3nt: TGTGCCGGGACAGGTCTCAGCACAGAGGTGCAGTATTTT
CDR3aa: CAGTGLSTEVQYF

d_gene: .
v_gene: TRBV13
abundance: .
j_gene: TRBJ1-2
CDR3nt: TGTGCCAGCAGCTTGGTCGCCCGGGACACCACCACGATGACCACCTTC
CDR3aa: CASSLVARDTTTMTTF

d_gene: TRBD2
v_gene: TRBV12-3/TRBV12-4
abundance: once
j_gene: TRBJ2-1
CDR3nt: TGTGCCAGCAGTCAAGGGACTAGGAGCAATGAGCAGTTCTTC
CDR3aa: CASSQGTRSNEQFF

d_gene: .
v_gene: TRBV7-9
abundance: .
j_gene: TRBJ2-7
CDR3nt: TGTGCCAGCAGCTTCGAGGGGGGTTTCTACGAGCAGTACTTC
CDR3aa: CASSFEGGFYEQYF

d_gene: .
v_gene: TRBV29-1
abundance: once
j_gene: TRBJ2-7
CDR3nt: TGCAGCGTTGCTAGCAGAGACTACGAGCAGTACTTC
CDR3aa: CSVASRDYEQYF